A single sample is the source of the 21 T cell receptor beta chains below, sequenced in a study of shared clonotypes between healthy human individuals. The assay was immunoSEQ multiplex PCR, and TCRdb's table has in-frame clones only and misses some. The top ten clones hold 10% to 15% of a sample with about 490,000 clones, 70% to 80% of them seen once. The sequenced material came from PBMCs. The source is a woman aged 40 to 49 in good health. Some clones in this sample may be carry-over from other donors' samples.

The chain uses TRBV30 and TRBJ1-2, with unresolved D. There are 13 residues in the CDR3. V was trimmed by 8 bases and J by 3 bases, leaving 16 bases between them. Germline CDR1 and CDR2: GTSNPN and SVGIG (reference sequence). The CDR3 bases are TGTGCCGAAGGACGGGCAGCTTACTATGGCTACACCTTC. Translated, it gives CAEGRAAYYGYTF.

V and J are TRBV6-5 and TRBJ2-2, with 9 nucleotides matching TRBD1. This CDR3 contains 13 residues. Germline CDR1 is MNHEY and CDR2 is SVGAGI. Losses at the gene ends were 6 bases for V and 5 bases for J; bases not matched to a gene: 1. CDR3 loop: CASRGTGTGELFF. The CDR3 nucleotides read TGTGCCAGCAGAGGGACAGGGACCGGGGAGCTGTTTTTT.

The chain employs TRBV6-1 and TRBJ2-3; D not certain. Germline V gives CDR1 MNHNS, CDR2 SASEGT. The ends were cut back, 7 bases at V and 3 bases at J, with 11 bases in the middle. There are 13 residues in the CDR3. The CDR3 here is CASIKRWTDTQYF. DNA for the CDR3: TGTGCCAGCATCAAGAGATGGACAGATACGCAGTATTTT.

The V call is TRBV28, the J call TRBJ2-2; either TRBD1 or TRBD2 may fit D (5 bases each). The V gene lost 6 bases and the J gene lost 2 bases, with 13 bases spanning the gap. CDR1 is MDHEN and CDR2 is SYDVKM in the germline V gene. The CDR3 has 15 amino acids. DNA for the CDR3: TGTGCCAGCAGCGGGACGGGAATTAACACCGGGGAGCTGTTTTTT. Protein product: CASSGTGINTGELFF. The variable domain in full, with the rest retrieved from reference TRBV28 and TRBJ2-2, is DVKVTQSSRYLVKRTGEKVFLECVQDMDHENMFWYRQDPGLGLRLIYFSYDVKMKEKGDIPEGYSVSREKKERFSLILESASTNQTSMYLCASSGTGINTGELFFGEGSRLTVL.

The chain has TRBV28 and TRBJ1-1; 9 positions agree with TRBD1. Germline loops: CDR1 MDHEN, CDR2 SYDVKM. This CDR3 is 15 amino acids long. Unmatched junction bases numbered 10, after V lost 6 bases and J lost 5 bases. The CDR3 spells CASRVTGTGRTEAFF. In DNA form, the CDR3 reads TGTGCCAGCAGGGTCACCGGGACAGGGAGGACTGAAGCTTTCTTT.

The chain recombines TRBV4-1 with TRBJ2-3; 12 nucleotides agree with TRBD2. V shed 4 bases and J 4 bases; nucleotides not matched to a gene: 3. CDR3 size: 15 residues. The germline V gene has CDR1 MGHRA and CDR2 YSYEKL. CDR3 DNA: TGCGCCAGCAGCCCTAGCGGGAGGGTAGCAGATACGCAGTATTTT. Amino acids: CASSPSGRVADTQYF.

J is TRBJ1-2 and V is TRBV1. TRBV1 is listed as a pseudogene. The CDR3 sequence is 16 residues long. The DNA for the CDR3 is TGCACCAGCAGACTGAGTAGTGTGCGAAAGACCTATGGCTACACCTTC. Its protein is CTSRLSSVRKTYGYTF.

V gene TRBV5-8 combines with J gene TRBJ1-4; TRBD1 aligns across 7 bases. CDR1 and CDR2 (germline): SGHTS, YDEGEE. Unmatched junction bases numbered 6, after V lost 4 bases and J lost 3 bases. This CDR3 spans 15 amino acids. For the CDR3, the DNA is TGTGCCAGCAGCATTGACAGGGATGCTAATGAAAAACTGTTTTTT. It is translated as CASSIDRDANEKLFF.

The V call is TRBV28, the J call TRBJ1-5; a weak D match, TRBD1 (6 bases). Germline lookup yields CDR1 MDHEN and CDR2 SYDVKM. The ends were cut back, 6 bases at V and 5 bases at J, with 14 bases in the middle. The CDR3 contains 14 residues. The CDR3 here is CASRSGEVHQPQHF. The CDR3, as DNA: TGTGCCAGCAGGTCAGGGGAGGTGCATCAGCCCCAGCATTTT.

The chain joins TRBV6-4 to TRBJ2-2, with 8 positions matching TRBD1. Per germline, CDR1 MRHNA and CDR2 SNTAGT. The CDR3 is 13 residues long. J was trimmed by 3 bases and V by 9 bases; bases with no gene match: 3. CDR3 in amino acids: CARTTGDTGELFF. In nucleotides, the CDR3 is TGTGCCAGGACGACAGGGGACACCGGGGAGCTGTTTTTT.

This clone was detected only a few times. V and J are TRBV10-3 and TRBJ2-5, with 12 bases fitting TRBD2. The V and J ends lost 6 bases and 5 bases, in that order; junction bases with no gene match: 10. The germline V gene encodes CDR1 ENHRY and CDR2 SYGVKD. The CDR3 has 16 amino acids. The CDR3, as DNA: TGTGCCATCAGGAGACTAGCGGGAGTCCCCCTGGAGACCCAGTACTTC. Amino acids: CAIRRLAGVPLETQYF.

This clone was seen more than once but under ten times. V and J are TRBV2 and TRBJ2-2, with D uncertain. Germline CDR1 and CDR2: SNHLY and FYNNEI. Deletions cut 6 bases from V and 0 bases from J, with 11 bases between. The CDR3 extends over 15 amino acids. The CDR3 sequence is CASRDGVANTGELFF. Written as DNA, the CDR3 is TGTGCCAGCAGGGACGGAGTCGCGAACACCGGGGAGCTGTTTTTT.

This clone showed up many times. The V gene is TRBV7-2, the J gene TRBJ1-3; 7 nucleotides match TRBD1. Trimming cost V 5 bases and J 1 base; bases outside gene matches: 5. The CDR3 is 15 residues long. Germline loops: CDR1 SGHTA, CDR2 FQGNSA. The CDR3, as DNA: TGTGCCAGCAGCCCCCAGACAGGGTCTGGAAACACCATATATTTT. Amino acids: CASSPQTGSGNTIYF.

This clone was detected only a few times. The CDR3 DNA sequence: TGCGCCAGCATGAAGCACGACAGGAACACTGAAGCTTTCTTT. Its protein product is CASMKHDRNTEAFF. The chain links TRBV5-1 to TRBJ1-1; a weak D match, TRBD1 (5 bases). Germline CDR1 is SGHRS and CDR2 is YFSETQ. With 6 bases removed from V and 1 base from J, the gap between germline ends came to 13 bases. This CDR3 contains 14 residues.

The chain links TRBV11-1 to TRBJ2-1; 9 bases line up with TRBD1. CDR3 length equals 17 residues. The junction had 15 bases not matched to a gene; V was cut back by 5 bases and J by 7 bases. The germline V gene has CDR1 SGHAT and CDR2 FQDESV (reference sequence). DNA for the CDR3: TGTGCCAGCAGCCGACTCCACACAGGGGGCTCGGGGAATGAGCAGTTCTTC. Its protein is CASSRLHTGGSGNEQFF.

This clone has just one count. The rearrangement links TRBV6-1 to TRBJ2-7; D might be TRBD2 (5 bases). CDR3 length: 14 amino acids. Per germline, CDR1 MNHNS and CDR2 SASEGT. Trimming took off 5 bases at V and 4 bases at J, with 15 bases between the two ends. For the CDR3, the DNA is TGTGCCAGCAGTACGCGAGGGCAGGAATACGAGCAGTACTTC. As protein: CASSTRGQEYEQYF.

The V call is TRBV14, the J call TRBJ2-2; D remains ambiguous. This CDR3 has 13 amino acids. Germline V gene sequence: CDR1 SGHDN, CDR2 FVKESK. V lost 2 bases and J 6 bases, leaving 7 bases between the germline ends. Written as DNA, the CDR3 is TGTGCCAGCAGCCAATGGATCCCCGGGGAGCTGTTTTTT. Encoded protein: CASSQWIPGELFF.

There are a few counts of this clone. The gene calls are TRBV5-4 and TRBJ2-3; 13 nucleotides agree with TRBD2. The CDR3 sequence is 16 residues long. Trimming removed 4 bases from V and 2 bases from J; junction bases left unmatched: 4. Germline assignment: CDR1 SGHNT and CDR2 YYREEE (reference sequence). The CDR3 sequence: CASSMGTSGTTDTQYF. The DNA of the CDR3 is TGTGCCAGCAGCATGGGGACTAGCGGGACCACAGATACGCAGTATTTT.

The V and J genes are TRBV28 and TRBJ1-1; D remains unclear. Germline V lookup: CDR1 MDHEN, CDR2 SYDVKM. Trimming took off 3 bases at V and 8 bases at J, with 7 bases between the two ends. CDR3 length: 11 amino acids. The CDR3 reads CASSFPFEAFF. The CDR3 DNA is TGTGCCAGCAGTTTTCCTTTCGAAGCTTTCTTT.

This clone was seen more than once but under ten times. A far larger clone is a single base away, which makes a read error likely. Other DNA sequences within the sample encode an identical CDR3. CDR3: CSVGAGREPYEQYF. The CDR3 DNA reads TGCAGCGTAGGGGCTGGGCGGGAACCCTACGAGCAGTACTTC. J is TRBJ2-7 and V is TRBV29-1; possibly TRBD2 for D (6 bases). The CDR3 is 14 amino acids. CDR1 SQVTM and CDR2 ANQGSEA come from the germline V gene. V dropped 6 bases and J dropped 2 bases, with 17 bases sitting between them.

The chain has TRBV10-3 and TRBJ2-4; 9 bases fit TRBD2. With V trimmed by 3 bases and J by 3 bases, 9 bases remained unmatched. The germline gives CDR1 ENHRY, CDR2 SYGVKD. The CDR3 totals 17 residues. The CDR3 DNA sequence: TGTGCCATCAGTGACAATCGGGGCGGGAGGGGCAAAAACATTCAGTACTTC. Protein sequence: CAISDNRGGRGKNIQYF.